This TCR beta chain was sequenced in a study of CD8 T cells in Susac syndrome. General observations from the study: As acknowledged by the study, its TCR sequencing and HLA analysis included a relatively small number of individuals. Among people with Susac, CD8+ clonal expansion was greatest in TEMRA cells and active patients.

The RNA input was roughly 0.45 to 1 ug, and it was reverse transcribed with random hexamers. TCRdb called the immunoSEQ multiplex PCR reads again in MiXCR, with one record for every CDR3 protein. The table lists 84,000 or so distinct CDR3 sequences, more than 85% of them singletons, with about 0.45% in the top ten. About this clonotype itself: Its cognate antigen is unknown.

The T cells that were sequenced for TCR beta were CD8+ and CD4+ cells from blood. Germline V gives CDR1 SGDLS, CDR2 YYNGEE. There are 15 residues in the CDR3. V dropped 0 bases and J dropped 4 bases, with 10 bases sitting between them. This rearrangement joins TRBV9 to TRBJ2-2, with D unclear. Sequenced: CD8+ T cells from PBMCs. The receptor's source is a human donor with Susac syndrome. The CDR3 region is CASSVGSGVTGELFF. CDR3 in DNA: TGTGCCAGCAGCGTAGGTTCCGGAGTCACCGGGGAGCTGTTTTTT.